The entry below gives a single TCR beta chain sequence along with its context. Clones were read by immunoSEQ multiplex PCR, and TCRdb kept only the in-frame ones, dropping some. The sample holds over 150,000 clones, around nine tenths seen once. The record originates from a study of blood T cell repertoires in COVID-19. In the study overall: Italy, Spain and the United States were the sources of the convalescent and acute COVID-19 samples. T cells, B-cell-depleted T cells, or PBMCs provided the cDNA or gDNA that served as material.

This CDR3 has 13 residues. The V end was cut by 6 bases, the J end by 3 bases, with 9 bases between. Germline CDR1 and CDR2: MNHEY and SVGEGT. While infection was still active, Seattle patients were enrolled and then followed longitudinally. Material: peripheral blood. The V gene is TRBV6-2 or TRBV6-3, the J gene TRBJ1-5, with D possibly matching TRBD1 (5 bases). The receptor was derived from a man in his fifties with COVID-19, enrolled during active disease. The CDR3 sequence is CASSDRDNQPQHF. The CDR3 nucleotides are TGTGCCAGCAGCGACAGAGACAATCAGCCCCAGCATTTT.